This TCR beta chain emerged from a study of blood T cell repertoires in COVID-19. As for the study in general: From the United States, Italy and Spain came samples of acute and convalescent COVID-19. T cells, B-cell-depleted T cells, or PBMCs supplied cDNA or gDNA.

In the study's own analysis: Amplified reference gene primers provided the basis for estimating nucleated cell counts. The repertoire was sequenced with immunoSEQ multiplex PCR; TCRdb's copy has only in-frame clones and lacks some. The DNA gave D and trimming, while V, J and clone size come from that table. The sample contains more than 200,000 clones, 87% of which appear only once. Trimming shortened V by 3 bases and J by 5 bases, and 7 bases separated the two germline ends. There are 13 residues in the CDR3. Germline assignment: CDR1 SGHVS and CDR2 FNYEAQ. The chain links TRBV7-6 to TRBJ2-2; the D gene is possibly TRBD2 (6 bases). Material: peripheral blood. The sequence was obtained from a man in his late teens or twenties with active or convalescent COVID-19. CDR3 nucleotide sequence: TGTGCCAGCAGCTTGGAGGGTACCGGGGAGCTGTTTTTT. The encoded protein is CASSLEGTGELFF. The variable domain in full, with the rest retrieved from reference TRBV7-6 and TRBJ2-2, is GAGVSQSPRYKVTKRGQDVALRCDPISGHVSLYWYRQALGQGPEFLTYFNYEAQQDKSGLPNDRFSAERPEGSISTLTIQRTEQRDSAMYRCASSLEGTGELFFGEGSRLTVL.